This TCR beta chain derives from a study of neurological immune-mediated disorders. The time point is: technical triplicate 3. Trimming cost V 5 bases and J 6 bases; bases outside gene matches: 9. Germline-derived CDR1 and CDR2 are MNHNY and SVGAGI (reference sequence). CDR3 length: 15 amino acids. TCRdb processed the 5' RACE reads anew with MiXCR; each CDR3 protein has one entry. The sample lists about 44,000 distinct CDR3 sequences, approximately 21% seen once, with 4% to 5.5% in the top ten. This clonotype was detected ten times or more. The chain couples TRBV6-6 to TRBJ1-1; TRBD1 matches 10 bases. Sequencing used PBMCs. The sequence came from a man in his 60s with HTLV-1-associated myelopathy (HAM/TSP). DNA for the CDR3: TGTGCCAGCAGTCGCCCGGGACAGGGGACCTCTGAAGCTTTCTTT. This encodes CASSRPGQGTSEAFF.